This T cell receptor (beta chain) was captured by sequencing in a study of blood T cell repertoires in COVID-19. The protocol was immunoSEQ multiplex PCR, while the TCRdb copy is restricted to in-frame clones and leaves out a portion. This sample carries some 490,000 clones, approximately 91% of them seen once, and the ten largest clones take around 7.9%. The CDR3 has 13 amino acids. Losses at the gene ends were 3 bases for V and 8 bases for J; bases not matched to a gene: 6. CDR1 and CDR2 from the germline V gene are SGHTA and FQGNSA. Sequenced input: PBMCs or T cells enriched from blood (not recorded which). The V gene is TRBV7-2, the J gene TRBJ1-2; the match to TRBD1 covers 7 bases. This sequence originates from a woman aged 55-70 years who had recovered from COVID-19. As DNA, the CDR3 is TGTGCCAGCAGCTTTAGACAGGGTGGCGGCTACACCTTC. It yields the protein CASSFRQGGGYTF.